Presented here are 30 T cell receptor beta chains from one specimen sequenced in a study of cytomegalovirus exposure and HLA in healthy donors. PCR was performed using 60 Vbeta and 13 Jbeta primers. Assay used: immunoSEQ multiplex PCR; TCRdb lists only in-frame clones, some missing. In the table there are approximately 190,000 clones, roughly 76% of which are singletons. The sample comprised PBMCs. Every receptor here comes from a woman in her twenties or thirties in good health and CMV-seropositive.

A few counts support this clone. The genes are TRBV4-1 and TRBJ1-5; the match to TRBD1 covers 7 bases. The CDR3 has 18 residues. Germline loops: CDR1 MGHRA, CDR2 YSYEKL. Losses at the gene ends were 0 bases for V and 2 bases for J; bases not matched to a gene: 10. The CDR3 spells CASSQDNRGRSGNQPQHF. In DNA form, the CDR3 reads TGCGCCAGCAGCCAAGATAACAGGGGAAGGTCGGGCAATCAGCCCCAGCATTTT.

The chain has TRBV21-1 and TRBJ1-6; TRBD1, as called in the table, went unchecked against the DNA. TRBV21-1 is termed a pseudogene. The CDR3 consists of 17 residues. In DNA, the CDR3 is TGTGCCAGCAGCAAAAACAGGGTAAGCTCCTATAATTCACCCCTCCACTTT. Its protein is CASSKNRVSSYNSPLHF.

The V gene is TRBV10-3, the J gene TRBJ2-7; 10 nucleotides match TRBD2. From germline, CDR1 is ENHRY and CDR2 SYGVKD. There are 15 residues in the CDR3. With 3 bases clipped from V and 7 bases from J, the junction kept 9 bases outside the gene matches. The CDR3 DNA sequence: TGTGCCATCAGTGAATCCGGGACTAGCGCGAGGGAGCAGTACTTC. This codes for CAISESGTSAREQYF.

This chain uses TRBV7-9 with TRBJ1-6; no firm D call. The V gene lost 5 bases and the J gene lost 5 bases, with 4 bases spanning the gap. Germline lookup yields CDR1 SEHNR and CDR2 FQNEAQ (reference sequence). The CDR3 is 12 amino acids. For the CDR3, the DNA is TGTGCCAGCAGCCGTGATAATTCACCCCTCCACTTT. This encodes CASSRDNSPLHF. Drawing the rest from reference TRBV7-9 and TRBJ1-6, the complete variable domain is DTGVSQNPRHKITKRGQNVTFRCDPISEHNRLYWYRQTLGQGPEFLTYFQNEAQLEKSRLLSDRFSAERPKGSFSTLEIQRTEQGDSAMYLCASSRDNSPLHFGNGTRLTVT.

A remark on this clone: One end of the junction fails to match germline, which may point to a read error. The sample has other DNA sequences that encode this CDR3 too. CDR3 in amino acids: CASSPRGQETQYF. In nucleotides, the CDR3 is TGTGCTAGCAGCCCCCGGGGCCAAGAGACCCAGTACTTC. The V call is TRBV7-7, the J call TRBJ2-5, with a tentative D call TRBD2 (5 bases). Per the germline V gene, CDR1 is SSHAT and CDR2 is FNYEAQ (reference sequence). The CDR3 sequence is 13 residues long. The whole variable domain, remainder taken from reference TRBV7-7 and TRBJ2-5, is GAGVSQSPRYKVTKRGQDVTLRCDPISSHATLYWYQQALGQGPEFLTYFNYEAQPDKSGLPSDRFSAERPEGSISTLTIQRTEQRDSAMYRCASSPRGQETQYFGPGTRLLVL.

Turning to this clone: Other nucleotide sequences in the sample specify the same CDR3. In DNA form, the CDR3 reads TGTGCCAGTAGTATTGGCCAGGGCCTGAATCAGCCCCAGCATTTT. As protein: CASSIGQGLNQPQHF. The chain uses TRBV19 and TRBJ1-5; D perhaps matches TRBD1 (5 bases). V gave up 3 bases and J gave up 4 bases, with 13 bases separating them. The CDR3 is 15 residues long. The germline V gene encodes CDR1 LNHDA and CDR2 SQIVND (reference sequence).

The chain links TRBV28 to TRBJ1-4; D gene uncertain. Germline V lookup: CDR1 MDHEN, CDR2 SYDVKM. The CDR3 runs 13 residues. Between the trimmed V and J ends, which lost 3 bases and 10 bases, there was a span of 12 bases. The CDR3 DNA reads TGTGCCAGCAGTTTGACCGGGAGCGGAAAACTGTTTTTT. This encodes CASSLTGSGKLFF.

The J gene is TRBJ2-7, the V gene TRBV11-3; TRBD2 matches 11 bases. This CDR3 is built from 16 residues. CDR1 SGHNT and CDR2 YENEEA come from the germline V gene. V was clipped by 0 bases and J by 4 bases; unmatched bases: 5. The DNA for the CDR3 is TGTGCCAGCAGCTTAGATTACGGGACTAGCGGATACGAGCAGTACTTC. As protein: CASSLDYGTSGYEQYF.

The chain couples TRBV27 to TRBJ1-5; D not certain. Trimming removed 4 bases at V and 3 bases at J, with 4 bases between. The CDR3 has 12 amino acids. Germline CDR1 is MNHEY and CDR2 is SMNVEV (reference sequence). The CDR3 coding sequence is TGTGCCAGCAGTTCCTACAATCAGCCCCAGCATTTT. Translating it yields CASSSYNQPQHF.

The genes are TRBV7-2 and TRBJ2-7; 10 bases fit TRBD2. Germline assignment: CDR1 SGHTA and CDR2 FQGNSA. CDR3 length: 14 residues. The V gene end was trimmed by 6 bases and the J gene end by 6 bases; junction bases not matched to a gene: 8. CDR3: CASSSSGRAGEQYF. CDR3 nucleotide sequence: TGTGCCAGCAGTTCGAGCGGGAGGGCGGGCGAGCAGTACTTC.

This chain links TRBV6-6 with TRBJ1-1; D gene ambiguous. V was pared by 0 bases and J by 1 base, with 6 bases between. Germline CDR1 MNHNY, CDR2 SVGAGI (reference sequence). The length of the CDR3 is 14 residues. CDR3 amino acids: CASSYSGENTEAFF. The DNA for the CDR3 is TGTGCCAGCAGTTACTCAGGAGAGAACACTGAAGCTTTCTTT.

A few counts support this clone. V gene TRBV28 combines with J gene TRBJ2-5; D unresolved. Between the trimmed V and J ends, which lost 8 bases and 0 bases, there was a span of 19 bases. The CDR3 consists of 16 residues. Germline CDR1 is MDHEN and CDR2 is SYDVKM. The CDR3 spells CASSSPLQPYQETQYF. In DNA form, the CDR3 reads TGTGCCAGCTCGTCCCCTTTACAGCCGTACCAAGAGACCCAGTACTTC.

This chain links TRBV7-6 with TRBJ2-5, with D perhaps matching TRBD1 (7 bases). Germline V gene data show CDR1 as SGHVS and CDR2 as FNYEAQ. Trimming removed 2 bases from V and 3 bases from J, with 13 bases in between. The CDR3 runs to 15 residues. The CDR3 DNA reads as TGTGCCAGCAGCTTATCTGGGGGGACAGAAGAGACCCAGTACTTC. Translation gives CASSLSGGTEETQYF.

The chain employs TRBV15 and TRBJ1-4; TRBD1 matches at 8 bases. The germline gives CDR1 LNHNV, CDR2 YYDKDF (reference sequence). The length of the CDR3 is 16 residues. The ends lost 6 bases at V and 8 bases at J; junction bases unmatched: 14. CDR3 loop: CATRPNQGALREKLFF. The DNA of the CDR3 is TGTGCCACCAGGCCGAACCAGGGGGCACTGAGGGAAAAACTGTTTTTT.

The chain carries TRBV2 and TRBJ2-3; D is possibly TRBD1 (6 bases). Germline assignment: CDR1 SNHLY and CDR2 FYNNEI. This CDR3 has 15 residues. V was cut by 2 bases and J by 9 bases, with 18 bases left in between. CDR3 protein: CASSERQVQFRTQYF. The CDR3 nucleotides are TGTGCCAGCAGTGAAAGACAGGTTCAATTCCGAACGCAGTATTTT. The full variable domain, rest sourced from reference TRBV2 and TRBJ2-3, is EPEVTQTPSHQVTQMGQEVILRCVPISNHLYFYWYRQILGQKVEFLVSFYNNEISEKSEIFDDQFSVERPDGSNFTLKIRSTKLEDSAMYFCASSERQVQFRTQYFGPGTRLTVL.

V gene TRBV29-1 combines with J gene TRBJ2-7, with TRBD1 identical over 11 bases. CDR1 and CDR2 from the germline V gene are SQVTM and ANQGSEA. With V trimmed by 2 bases and J by 6 bases, 9 bases remained unmatched. The CDR3 has 15 residues. CDR3 in DNA: TGCAGCGTTGAATCCTTGGGGACAGGGGGACGCGAGCAGTACTTC. This translates into CSVESLGTGGREQYF.

The V gene is TRBV5-1, the J gene TRBJ2-2; TRBD1 aligns across 7 bases. The germline V gene encodes CDR1 SGHRS and CDR2 YFSETQ. Trimming took 4 bases from V and 9 from J; bases not matched to a gene: 6. There are 13 residues in the CDR3. The CDR3 nucleotides are TGCGCCAGCAGCGGTTGGGACAGCAGGGAGCTGTTTTTT. As protein: CASSGWDSRELFF.

This clone was detected only once. V and J are TRBV10-3 and TRBJ1-5, with 9 positions matching TRBD1. Trimming took 2 bases from V and 3 from J; bases not matched to a gene: 5. The CDR3 totals 16 residues. Germline loops: CDR1 ENHRY, CDR2 SYGVKD. The CDR3 region is CAISEQGQGFNQPQHF. CDR3 nucleotide sequence: TGTGCCATCAGTGAGCAGGGACAGGGTTTCAATCAGCCCCAGCATTTT.

This chain connects TRBV5-1 to TRBJ2-3, with a possible D match to TRBD1 (5 bases). CDR1 and CDR2 from the germline V gene are SGHRS and YFSETQ. The CDR3 consists of 16 residues. Trimming removed 1 base from V and 2 bases from J, with 14 bases in between. The CDR3 loop is CASSLLPQTATDTQYF. The CDR3 bases are TGCGCCAGCAGCTTGCTCCCTCAGACAGCCACAGATACGCAGTATTTT. Drawing the rest from reference TRBV5-1 and TRBJ2-3, the complete variable domain is KAGVTQTPRYLIKTRGQQVTLSCSPISGHRSVSWYQQTPGQGLQFLFEYFSETQRNKGNFPGRFSGRQFSNSRSEMNVSTLELGDSALYLCASSLLPQTATDTQYFGPGTRLTVL.

The chain links TRBV29-1 to TRBJ1-4; no reliable D call. CDR1 SQVTM and CDR2 ANQGSEA come from the germline V gene. The CDR3 is made up of 12 amino acids. Trimming stripped 3 bases from V and 7 bases from J, with 9 bases between. CDR3 in DNA: TGCAGCGTTGATTCCGGGTCTGAAAAACTGTTTTTT. The encoded protein is CSVDSGSEKLFF.

The V gene is TRBV2, the J gene TRBJ1-2; 9 bases match TRBD1. V was clipped by 5 bases and J by 7 bases; unmatched bases: 14. CDR1 and CDR2 from the germline V gene are SNHLY and FYNNEI. CDR3 length: 16 amino acids. The CDR3 spells CASSNRLGQGASGYTF. CDR3 coding DNA: TGTGCCAGCAGTAATAGGCTGGGACAGGGAGCTAGTGGCTACACCTTC.

The chain couples TRBV28 to TRBJ1-1; 10 positions match TRBD1. Germline trimming cut 2 bases from V and 10 bases from J; bases unmatched to any gene: 4. CDR3 length: 13 amino acids. Germline assignment: CDR1 MDHEN and CDR2 SYDVKM. The DNA for the CDR3 is TGTGCCAGCAGTTTAATGGGACAGGGGTCAGCTTTCTTT. Residues: CASSLMGQGSAFF.

The rearrangement joins TRBV7-9 to TRBJ2-1; possible D gene TRBD2, 6 bases. This CDR3 has 13 amino acids. From germline, CDR1 is SEHNR and CDR2 FQNEAQ (reference sequence). Trimming took off 6 bases at V and 15 bases at J, with 21 bases between the two ends. The CDR3 DNA follows: TGTGCCAGCAGGGCCCTCAGCTCCAACGGGGGGTTCTTC. Translating it yields CASRALSSNGGFF.

The J gene is TRBJ1-2, the V gene TRBV5-4; maybe TRBD1 (6 bases). V gave up 7 bases and J gave up 4 bases, with 11 bases separating them. This CDR3 is 12 amino acids long. The germline CDR1 and CDR2 sequences are SGHNT and YYREEE (reference sequence). The CDR3 nucleotides are TGTGCCAGCCGGACAGACCTCTATGGCTACACCTTC. Protein: CASRTDLYGYTF.

The chain's CDR3 is CATSSRDRRGAFF. The CDR3 DNA sequence: TGTGCCACCAGCAGCCGGGACAGGCGGGGAGCTTTCTTT. V and J are TRBV15 and TRBJ1-1; 8 nucleotides line up with TRBD1. V lost 3 bases to trimming and J lost 10 bases; unmatched junction nucleotides: 7. The CDR3 has 13 residues. Germline CDR1 is LNHNV and CDR2 is YYDKDF (reference sequence).

This clone was found a few times. The CDR3, as DNA: TGTGCCAGCAGCTTGGTCTTGGACAGGGCGGAGACCCAGTACTTC. It is translated as CASSLVLDRAETQYF. V is TRBV5-5 and J is TRBJ2-5; 8 bases agree with TRBD1. CDR1 and CDR2 from the germline V gene are SGHKS and YYEKEE (reference sequence). With V trimmed by 0 bases and J by 5 bases, 6 bases remained unmatched. The CDR3 is made up of 15 amino acids.

This clone was detected once. V is TRBV28 and J is TRBJ2-7; the match to TRBD2 covers 13 bases. This CDR3 has 18 residues. Looked up from germline, CDR1 is MDHEN and CDR2 is SYDVKM. With 3 bases clipped from V and 0 bases from J, the junction kept 8 bases outside the gene matches. The CDR3 DNA follows: TGTGCCAGCAGTTTCCCTAAACGGACTAGCGGGAGCTCCTACGAGCAGTACTTC. Amino acids: CASSFPKRTSGSSYEQYF.

This chain links TRBV28 with TRBJ1-1; D might be TRBD1 (5 bases). Trimming pared 6 bases from V and 4 bases from J, leaving 15 bases between. The germline V gene encodes CDR1 MDHEN and CDR2 SYDVKM. The CDR3 covers 14 residues. CDR3 nucleotide sequence: TGTGCCAGCAGGGCTCACCGGGGGGGCACTGAAGCTTTCTTT. This sequence encodes CASRAHRGGTEAFF. Using reference TRBV28 and TRBJ1-1 for the parts outside the CDR3, the full variable domain is DVKVTQSSRYLVKRTGEKVFLECVQDMDHENMFWYRQDPGLGLRLIYFSYDVKMKEKGDIPEGYSVSREKKERFSLILESASTNQTSMYLCASRAHRGGTEAFFGQGTRLTVV.

This clone was seen only a few times. This chain joins TRBV28 and TRBJ1-1, with D maybe TRBD1 (5 bases). This CDR3 is 12 amino acids long. V lost 4 bases and J 4 bases, leaving 7 bases between the germline ends. Germline CDR1 MDHEN, CDR2 SYDVKM. The CDR3 bases are TGTGCCAGCAGTTCTGACAGCACTGAAGCTTTCTTT. It yields the protein CASSSDSTEAFF.

In DNA form, the CDR3 reads TGTGCCAGCAGCTCCACTTACAATGAGCAGTTCTTC. It encodes CASSSTYNEQFF. This chain joins TRBV11-2 and TRBJ2-1, with no clear D. Per the germline V gene, CDR1 is SGHAT and CDR2 is FQNNGV. The CDR3 has 12 amino acids. Trimming shortened V by 4 bases and J by 4 bases, and 5 bases separated the two germline ends.